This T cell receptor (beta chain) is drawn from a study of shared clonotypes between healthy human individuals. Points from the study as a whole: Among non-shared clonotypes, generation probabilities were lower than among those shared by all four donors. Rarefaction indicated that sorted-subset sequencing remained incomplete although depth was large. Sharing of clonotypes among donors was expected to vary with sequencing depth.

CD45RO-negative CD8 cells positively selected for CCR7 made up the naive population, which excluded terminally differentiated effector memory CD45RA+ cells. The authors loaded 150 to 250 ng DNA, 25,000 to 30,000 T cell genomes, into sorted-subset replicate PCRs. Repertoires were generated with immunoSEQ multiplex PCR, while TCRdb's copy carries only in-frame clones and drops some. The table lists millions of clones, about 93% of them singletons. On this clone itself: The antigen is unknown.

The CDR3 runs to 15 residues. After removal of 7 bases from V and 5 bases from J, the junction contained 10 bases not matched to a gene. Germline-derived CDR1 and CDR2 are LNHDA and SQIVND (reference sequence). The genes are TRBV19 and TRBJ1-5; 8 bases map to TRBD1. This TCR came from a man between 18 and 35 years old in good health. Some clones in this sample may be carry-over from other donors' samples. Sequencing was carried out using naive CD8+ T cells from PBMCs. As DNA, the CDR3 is TGTGCCAGTACCGATGGACAGGGTTCGGATCAGCCCCAGCATTTT. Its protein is CASTDGQGSDQPQHF.